This T cell receptor beta chain was profiled in a study of T cell responses to AZD1222 COVID-19 vaccine. About the study: Investigators merged groups given second doses at roughly 4 or roughly 12 weeks.

The study's findings and limits: Repertoires were sampled only after the peak T cell response.

A word on this clone: What it binds is not known.

Some clones are missing from TCRdb's copy, which holds only in-frame ones; the method was immunoSEQ multiplex PCR. The sample consists of 150,000 to 200,000 clones, around 93% of them appearing once. The receptor's source is an adult in good health. The starting material was peripheral blood, obtained on day 0 of AZD1222 vaccination.

CDR3 region: CASSLARQSVGYTF. The CDR3 nucleotides read TGTGCCAGCAGTTTGGCCAGACAGTCTGTTGGCTACACCTTC. The chain recombines TRBV28 with TRBJ1-2, with D possibly matching TRBD1 (5 bases). The V gene lost 3 bases and the J gene lost 7 bases, with 15 bases spanning the gap. The CDR3 is 14 residues long. Per germline, CDR1 MDHEN and CDR2 SYDVKM.